This record concerns one T cell receptor beta chain sequence. The CDR3 has 16 amino acids. With 5 bases clipped from V and 3 bases from J, the junction kept 11 bases outside the gene matches. CDR1 is LGHNA and CDR2 is YNFKEQ in the germline V gene. Investigators performed immunoSEQ version v3.0 at survey level. Using immunoSEQ multiplex PCR, the repertoire was profiled, and TCRdb retains in-frame clones only, with some absent. The sample has approximately 13,000 clones, 75% to 85% seen once; the top ten hold 7% to 7.5%. This entry is derived from a study of long-term antiretroviral therapy in people with HIV.

The V gene is TRBV4-2, the J gene TRBJ2-3; TRBD2 matches 7 bases. The input for sequencing was unsorted PBMCs, taken 0.4 years after starting antiretroviral therapy. The TCR originated in a man aged 25 to 40 with HIV. CDR3 DNA sequence: TGTGCCAGCAGCTCCCAAACTAGCGTAGAGACAGATACGCAGTATTTT. It specifies CASSSQTSVETDTQYF.